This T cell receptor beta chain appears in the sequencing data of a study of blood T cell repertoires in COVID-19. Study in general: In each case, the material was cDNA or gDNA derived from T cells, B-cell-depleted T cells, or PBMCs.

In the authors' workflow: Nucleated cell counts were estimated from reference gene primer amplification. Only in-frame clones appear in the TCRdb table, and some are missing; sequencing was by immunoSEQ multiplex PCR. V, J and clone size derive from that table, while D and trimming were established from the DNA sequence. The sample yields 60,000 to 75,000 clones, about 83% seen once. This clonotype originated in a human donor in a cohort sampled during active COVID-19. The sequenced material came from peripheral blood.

CDR3 loop: CAGGTGGGPKRGYTF. The CDR3 region has the DNA TGTGCCGGGGGGACAGGGGGCGGCCCTAAGAGAGGCTACACCTTC. The chain links TRBV7-9 to TRBJ1-2, with 12 bases that match TRBD1. V was clipped by 11 bases and J by 8 bases; unmatched bases: 15. Germline CDR1 SEHNR, CDR2 FQNEAQ (reference sequence). The CDR3 length is 15 residues.